This is a list of T cell receptor beta chains from one sample in a study of T cells in Graves' hyperthyroidism and ophthalmopathy. Via MiXCR, TCRdb re-called the multiplex PCR reads, giving one row per CDR3 protein. The data hold over 250,000 distinct CDR3 sequences, with less than 30% observed a single time. Sequences were obtained from blood. The receptors here all came from a man aged 40-49 years with Graves' hyperthyroidism that later progressed to Graves' ophthalmopathy. Both conserved end residues are part of each CDR3. The D gene is left open where the match is weak. Not all rows give a size; the values are once, few, many and, for expanded clones, a class.

clone size	D gene	V gene	J gene	CDR3 DNA	CDR3 protein
many	TRBD2	TRBV28	TRBJ2-3	TGTGCCAGCAGTTCAAAGCGGGAGACCACAGATACGCAGTATTTT	CASSSKRETTDTQYF
few	NA	TRBV6-2/TRBV6-3	TRBJ2-7	TGTGCCATCCGAGACAGTTTCTACGAGCAGTACTTC	CAIRDSFYEQYF
many	TRBD1	TRBV29-1	TRBJ2-2	TGCAGCGTGAATCGGGACAGGGACACCGGGGAGCTGTTTTTT	CSVNRDRDTGELFF
many	TRBD2	TRBV7-3	TRBJ2-5	TGTGCCAGCAGCTGGGGGGGGGGATCCCAAGAGACCCAGTACTTC	CASSWGGGSQETQYF
NA	NA	TRBV20-1	TRBJ1-3	TGCAGTGCTAGTCCCCCGGATAAGGGAAACACCATATATTTT	CSASPPDKGNTIYF
few	NA	TRBV10-3	TRBJ1-2	TGTGCCATCAGTGAACCGAGCTATGGCTACACCTTC	CAISEPSYGYTF
few	TRBD2	TRBV2	TRBJ2-5	TGTGCCAGCGTTCGGGGGGATAATACAGAGACCCAGTACTTC	CASVRGDNTETQYF
many	NA	TRBV11-3	TRBJ2-5	TGTGCCAGCGCAAAATCTAGCAAAGAGACCCAGTACTTC	CASAKSSKETQYF
many	NA	TRBV6-2/TRBV6-3	TRBJ1-5	TGTGCCAGCAGAACGATTAATCAGCCCCAGCATTTT	CASRTINQPQHF
many	TRBD2	TRBV2	TRBJ2-5	TGTGCCAGCAGTTGGACTAGCGGGAGGCGAGAGACCCAGTACTTC	CASSWTSGRRETQYF
many	NA	TRBV14	TRBJ2-5	TGTGCCAGCAGCCGCCGGGACTCGCCCTTTCTAGAGACCCAGTACTTC	CASSRRDSPFLETQYF
NA	NA	TRBV5-1	TRBJ1-1	TGCGCCAGCAGCCCGGGACATACCATGAACACTGAAGCTTTCTTT	CASSPGHTMNTEAFF
few	TRBD1	TRBV12-5	TRBJ2-5	TGTGCTAGTGGTTCCGACAGGGGCCAAGAGACCCAGTACTTC	CASGSDRGQETQYF
NA	TRBD1	TRBV19	TRBJ1-5	TGTGCCAGTAGTATGGACGGAGGGACAGGAGATAATCAGCCCCAGCATTTT	CASSMDGGTGDNQPQHF
many	NA	TRBV5-6	TRBJ1-2	TGTGCCGGCAGCCCAAGGGGGGATGGCTACACCTTC	CAGSPRGDGYTF
many	NA	TRBV15	TRBJ1-3	TGTGCCACCAGCAGAGACCGGGATGGAAACACCATATATTTT	CATSRDRDGNTIYF
many	TRBD1	TRBV27	TRBJ2-7	TGTGCCAGCAGTTTAGGGACAGGGATACCGACAAGCTCCTACGAGCAGTACTTC	CASSLGTGIPTSSYEQYF
NA	NA	TRBV27	TRBJ2-2	TGTGCCAGCAGTCACCGGACAGTACAGACCGGGGAGCTGTTTTTT	CASSHRTVQTGELFF
many	TRBD1	TRBV30	TRBJ1-5	TGTGCCTGGAGTGGCGGACAGGGCAGTCAGCCCCAGCATTTT	CAWSGGQGSQPQHF
NA	NA	TRBV3-1	TRBJ2-7	TGTGCCAGCAGCCAAGTATTCCGGACAGAAGACTACGAGCAGTACTTC	CASSQVFRTEDYEQYF
few	TRBD1	TRBV5-6	TRBJ1-1	TGTGCCAGCAGCTTTGGACAGGGGGCTGGAAACACTGAAGCTTTCTTT	CASSFGQGAGNTEAFF
many	NA	TRBV2	TRBJ1-1	TGTGCCCAACTCGGGTTGAACACTGAAGCTTTCTTT	CAQLGLNTEAFF
NA	TRBD2	TRBV6-2/TRBV6-3	TRBJ2-7	TGTGCCAGCCTTACCAGGACTAGCGGGAGGGCCATCGAGCAGTACTTC	CASLTRTSGRAIEQYF
NA	NA	TRBV12-3/TRBV12-4	TRBJ1-1	TGTGCCAGCAGGGTGGGAGGGCGCACTGAAGCTTTCTTT	CASRVGGRTEAFF
many	NA	TRBV4-1	TRBJ1-2	TGCGCCAGCAGCCAAGACAGGGGCCCGGGGAGTTACACCTTC	CASSQDRGPGSYTF
NA	NA	TRBV24-1	TRBJ2-2	NA	CATSESMKLAAPPRGAVFF
many	TRBD2	TRBV6-4	TRBJ2-2	TGTGCCAGCAGTCCCTATGGACTAGCGGGAGATCTCACCGGGGAGCTGTTTTTT	CASSPYGLAGDLTGELFF
many	TRBD2	TRBV28	TRBJ2-7	TGTGCCAGCAGGACAATGGGACTAGCGGGGTATCCAACCTACGAGCAGTACTTC	CASRTMGLAGYPTYEQYF
many	NA	TRBV3-1	TRBJ1-2	TGTGCCAGCAGCACCCAAGGGGGAGGCTACACCTTC	CASSTQGGGYTF
many	NA	TRBV12-3/TRBV12-4	TRBJ1-2	TGTGCCAGCAGTTTTGGGGCTAACTATGGCTACACCTTC	CASSFGANYGYTF
NA	TRBD1	TRBV7-8	TRBJ2-7	TGTGCCAGCAGCACGGACAGGACCGAGCAGTACTTC	CASSTDRTEQYF
many	TRBD1	TRBV6-4	TRBJ1-5	TGTGCCAGCAGGACCCCAGGGGGGTCAAGGGGCAATCAGCCCCAGCATTTT	CASRTPGGSRGNQPQHF
few	NA	TRBV25-1	TRBJ2-5	TGTGCCAGCAGTGAATATGGGGGGCGTTGGGAGACCCAGTACTTC	CASSEYGGRWETQYF
many	NA	TRBV28	TRBJ1-2	TGTGCCAGCAGTTCGGTAGTGTGGGGCTACACCTTC	CASSSVVWGYTF
many	NA	TRBV5-1	TRBJ2-7	TGCGCCAGCAGCGCGAGGATGGGAGCCTACGAGCAGTACTTC	CASSARMGAYEQYF
many	NA	TRBV12-3/TRBV12-4	TRBJ2-5	TGTGCCACTCCGACGTACCAAGAGACCCAGTACTTC	CATPTYQETQYF
many	TRBD1	TRBV3-1	TRBJ1-1	TGTGCCAGCAGCCCAAGGGACAGGGAAACTGAAGCTTTCTTT	CASSPRDRETEAFF
many	NA	TRBV28	TRBJ2-2	TGTGCCAGCAGTTTCGCCACAAACACCGGGGAGCTGTTTTTT	CASSFATNTGELFF
NA	TRBD2	TRBV20-1	TRBJ2-2	TGCAGTGCGGTAGCGGGAGGACGCACCGGGGAGCTGTTTTTT	CSAVAGGRTGELFF
NA	TRBD1	TRBV5-1	TRBJ2-5	TGCGCCAGCAGCGCCACCGGGGACAGGGGGTACCAAGAGACCCAGTACTTC	CASSATGDRGYQETQYF
many	NA	TRBV20-1	TRBJ2-7	TGCAGAGCCACCGGGACAGAGCAGTACTTC	CRATGTEQYF
many	NA	TRBV12-5	TRBJ2-5	TGTGCTAGTGGTTTGGAGGAGACCCAGTACTTC	CASGLEETQYF
many	NA	TRBV29-1	TRBJ2-6	TGCAGCGTTATACAGGGAAACTCTGGGGCCAACGTCCTGACTTTC	CSVIQGNSGANVLTF
few	TRBD2	TRBV18	TRBJ2-4	TGTGCCACGGAACTAGCGGGAGAAGGCATTCAGTACTTC	CATELAGEGIQYF
many	NA	TRBV19	TRBJ1-2	TGTGCCAGTAGTATAGGATCAGGATATAACTATGGCTACACCTTC	CASSIGSGYNYGYTF